The rows below give T cell receptor beta chains drawn from one sample of a study of T cell responses to AZD1222 COVID-19 vaccine. Here immunoSEQ multiplex PCR was the method, and the copy in TCRdb shows in-frame clones only, minus some. The table lists 150,000 to 250,000 clones, about 89% of them singletons. The material sequenced was peripheral blood, taken 28 days after the second AZD1222 dose. Receptor source: an adult who received the AZD1222 COVID-19 vaccine. CDR3s include the opening cysteine and the closing phenylalanine or tryptophan. Each record gives: J gene, clone size, V gene, D gene, CDR3 protein, CDR3 DNA. The D gene is left open where the match is weak. The size entry is marked missing in some rows and otherwise reads once, few, many or a size class.

>TRBJ2-1|NA|TRBV20-1|TRBD2
CSASPLAGSWSSYNEQFF
TGCAGTGCTAGTCCCCTAGCGGGAAGCTGGAGCTCCTACAATGAGCAGTTCTTC
>TRBJ2-1|NA|TRBV4-1|TRBD1
CASSQLGTGEYGSYNEQFF
TGCGCCAGCAGCCAGCTTGGGACAGGGGAATATGGATCCTACAATGAGCAGTTCTTC
>TRBJ2-2|once|TRBV4-3|NA
CASTKQPRDTGELFF
TGCGCCAGCACCAAACAGCCACGGGACACCGGGGAGCTGTTTTTT
>TRBJ1-2|NA|TRBV7-9|NA
CASSFGQPVYTF
TGTGCCAGCAGCTTTGGACAGCCAGTCTACACCTTC
>TRBJ2-2|NA|TRBV19|NA
CASSIGSGELFF
TGTGCCAGTAGTATCGGGTCCGGGGAGCTGTTTTTT
>TRBJ2-7|NA|TRBV4-1|NA
CASSSTPAVPYEQYF
TGCGCCAGCAGCTCGACTCCCGCGGTTCCCTACGAGCAGTACTTC
>TRBJ1-4|NA|TRBV6-1|NA
CASSEPGLYEKLFF
TGTGCCAGCAGTGAGCCTGGACTTTATGAAAAACTGTTTTTT
>TRBJ1-5|NA|TRBV10-3|TRBD1
CAISGGDRLHGSQHF
TGTGCCATCAGCGGAGGGGACAGGCTCCACGGGTCCCAGCATTTT
>TRBJ2-2|once|TRBV18|TRBD2
CASSPRWLSGLSTGELFF
TGTGCCAGCTCACCAAGGTGGTTATCGGGACTAAGTACCGGGGAGCTGTTTTTT
>TRBJ1-1|once|TRBV19|NA
CASSISGPREAFF
TGTGCCAGTAGTATCAGCGGGCCCCGTGAAGCTTTCTTT
>TRBJ1-3|NA|TRBV11-1|NA
CASSFSGNTIYF
TGTGCCAGCAGCTTTTCTGGAAACACCATATATTTT
>TRBJ1-1|NA|TRBV13|NA
CASSLARGVSTEAFF
TGTGCCAGCAGCTTAGCCAGAGGGGTTAGCACTGAAGCTTTCTTT
>TRBJ2-7|NA|TRBV28|TRBD2
CASSLPGLAGYEQYF
TGTGCCAGCAGTTTACCCGGACTAGCGGGATACGAGCAGTACTTC
>TRBJ2-7|NA|TRBV2|NA
CASIGREGAYEQYF
TGTGCCAGCATCGGTAGAGAGGGGGCCTACGAGCAGTACTTC
>TRBJ2-1|NA|TRBV4-1|NA
CASSQESREIYNEQFF
TGCGCCAGCAGCCAAGAGAGCCGGGAGATCTACAATGAGCAGTTCTTC
>TRBJ1-2|NA|TRBV6-5|NA
CASSYSRGTSGYGYTF
TGTGCCAGCAGTTACTCCCGTGGCACCTCTGGCTATGGCTACACCTTC
>TRBJ1-6|NA|TRBV30|NA
CAWRGVGLSYNSPLHF
TGTGCCTGGAGGGGGGTAGGACTCTCCTATAATTCACCCCTCCACTTT
>TRBJ2-1|NA|TRBV3-1/TRBV3-2|NA
CASSQGSGDHEQFF
TGTGCCAGCAGCCAAGGGTCGGGGGACCATGAGCAGTTCTTC
>TRBJ1-2|NA|TRBV7-2|TRBD1
CASSSGGGDRGLYGYTF
TGTGCCAGCAGCTCTGGGGGCGGGGACAGGGGACTTTATGGCTACACCTTC
>TRBJ2-3|NA|TRBV5-5|NA
CASSPQGNRRIDTQYF
TGTGCCAGCAGCCCTCAAGGTAATCGGAGGATAGATACGCAGTATTTT
>TRBJ2-1|NA|TRBV16|TRBD2
CASSPLGREVYNEQFF
TGTGCCAGCAGCCCCCTCGGGCGGGAGGTTTACAATGAGCAGTTCTTC
>TRBJ1-4|NA|TRBV30|NA
CAGGYSAYTNEKLFF
TGTGCCGGAGGGTACAGCGCTTATACTAATGAAAAACTGTTTTTT